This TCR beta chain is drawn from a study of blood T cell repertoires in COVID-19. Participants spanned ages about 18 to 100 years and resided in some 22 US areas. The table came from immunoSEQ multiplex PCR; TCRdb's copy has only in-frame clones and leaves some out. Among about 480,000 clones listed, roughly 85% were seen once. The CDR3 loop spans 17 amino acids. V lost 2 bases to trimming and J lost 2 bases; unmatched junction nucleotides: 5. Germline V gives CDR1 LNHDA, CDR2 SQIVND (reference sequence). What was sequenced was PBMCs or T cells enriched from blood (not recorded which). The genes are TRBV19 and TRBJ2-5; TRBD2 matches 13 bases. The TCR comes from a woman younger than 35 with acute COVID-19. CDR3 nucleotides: TGTGCCAGTAGTATACGGACTAGCGGGGGTACTCAAGAGACCCAGTACTTC. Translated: CASSIRTSGGTQETQYF.